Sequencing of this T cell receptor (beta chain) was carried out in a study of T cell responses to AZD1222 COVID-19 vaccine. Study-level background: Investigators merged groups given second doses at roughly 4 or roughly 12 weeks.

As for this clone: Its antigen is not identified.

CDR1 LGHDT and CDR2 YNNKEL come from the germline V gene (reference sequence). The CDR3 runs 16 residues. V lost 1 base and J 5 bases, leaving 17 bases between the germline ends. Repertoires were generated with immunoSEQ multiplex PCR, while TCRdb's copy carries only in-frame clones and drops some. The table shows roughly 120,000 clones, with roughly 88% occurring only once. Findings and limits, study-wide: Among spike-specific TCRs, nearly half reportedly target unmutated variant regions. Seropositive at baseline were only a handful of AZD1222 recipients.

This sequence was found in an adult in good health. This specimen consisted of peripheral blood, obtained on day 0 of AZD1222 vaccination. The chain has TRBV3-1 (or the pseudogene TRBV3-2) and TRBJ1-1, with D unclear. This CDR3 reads CASSQALARLGTEAFF. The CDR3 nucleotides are TGTGCCAGCAGCCAAGCTTTAGCGAGGTTAGGGACTGAAGCTTTCTTT.